One sample yielded the 17 T cell receptor beta chains listed below, sequenced in a study of cytomegalovirus exposure and HLA in healthy donors. The PCR ran on 60 Vbeta and 13 Jbeta primers. Some clones are missing from TCRdb's copy, which holds only in-frame ones; the method was immunoSEQ multiplex PCR. The sample has hundreds of thousands of clones, 60% to 85% seen once. The sample was PBMCs. The receptors were gathered from a man in his forties in good health and CMV-seronegative.

CDR3 DNA: TGTGCCAGCGCGAACAGGGGTGGTGAGCAGTTCTTC. Translation: CASANRGGEQFF. The chain has TRBV6-5 and TRBJ2-1, with 7 bases matching TRBD1. The CDR3 runs 12 residues. Germline trimming cut 8 bases from V and 9 bases from J; bases unmatched to any gene: 7. The germline V gene has CDR1 MNHEY and CDR2 SVGAGI.

V gene TRBV29-1 combines with J gene TRBJ2-7; a weak D match, TRBD1 (5 bases). The V gene lost 4 bases and the J gene lost 3 bases, with 10 bases spanning the gap. The length of the CDR3 is 12 residues. Germline V gene lookup returns CDR1 SQVTM and CDR2 ANQGSEA. In DNA form, the CDR3 reads TGCAGCGTTGTTCAGGGCCGCTACGAGCAGTACTTC. It encodes CSVVQGRYEQYF.

The rearrangement uses TRBV9 and TRBJ1-1, with D possibly matching TRBD1 (5 bases). Germline lookup yields CDR1 SGDLS and CDR2 YYNGEE. Trimming left V 0 bases short and J 7 bases short, with 19 bases between. This CDR3 is 16 amino acids long. CDR3 region: CASSVAPVSGGNEAFF. The CDR3 DNA reads as TGTGCCAGCAGCGTAGCCCCAGTGTCGGGGGGTAATGAAGCTTTCTTT.

CDR3 DNA sequence: TGTGCCAGCAGTTCTGACAGGGGAGGACAGCCCCAGCATTTT. Protein sequence: CASSSDRGGQPQHF. The rearrangement joins TRBV27 to TRBJ1-5, with TRBD1 identical over 8 bases. CDR3 length: 14 residues. Per germline, CDR1 MNHEY and CDR2 SMNVEV (reference sequence). The V and J ends lost 4 bases and 7 bases, in that order; junction bases with no gene match: 6.

The chain couples TRBV7-9 to TRBJ2-5, with D possibly matching TRBD1 (6 bases). The CDR3 contains 15 residues. The V end was cut by 3 bases, the J end by 1 base, with 12 bases between. The germline V gene has CDR1 SEHNR and CDR2 FQNEAQ (reference sequence). Here the CDR3 DNA reads TGTGCCAGCAGCTTCCAGGGGAGCCGCCAAGAGACCCAGTACTTC. Protein: CASSFQGSRQETQYF.

This rearrangement joins TRBV28 to TRBJ1-1; possibly TRBD1 for D (5 bases). CDR3 size: 14 residues. Per germline, CDR1 MDHEN and CDR2 SYDVKM. The V and J ends lost 6 bases and 0 bases respectively, with 11 bases between them. In DNA form, the CDR3 reads TGTGCCAGCAGACGACAGAACTTGAACACTGAAGCTTTCTTT. Translating it yields CASRRQNLNTEAFF.

This clone came up a few times. Distinct nucleotide sequences in the sample also encode this CDR3. This rearrangement joins TRBV7-3 to TRBJ2-5, with TRBD2 matching over 8 bases. The germline V gene encodes CDR1 SGHTA and CDR2 FQGTGA. Trimming removed 5 bases from V and 5 bases from J; junction bases left unmatched: 4. This CDR3 region has 13 residues. The CDR3 here is CASSLREGETQYF. As DNA, the CDR3 is TGTGCCAGCAGCCTTCGGGAGGGGGAGACCCAGTACTTC.

The rearrangement uses TRBV5-5 and TRBJ1-6; D remains ambiguous. The germline CDR1 and CDR2 sequences are SGHKS and YYEKEE (reference sequence). V lost 0 bases to trimming and J lost 6 bases, with 7 bases between them. The CDR3 runs to 14 residues. As DNA, the CDR3 is TGTGCCAGCAGCTTGGGTCCCGGTAATTCACCCCTCCACTTT. Translation gives CASSLGPGNSPLHF.

The gene calls are TRBV18 and TRBJ2-1, with 9 bases identical to TRBD2. Germline V gene lookup returns CDR1 KGHSH and CDR2 LQKENI. Unmatched junction bases numbered 2, after V lost 5 bases and J lost 6 bases. The CDR3 loop spans 13 amino acids. In DNA form, the CDR3 reads TGTGCCAGCTCAGCGACTAGCGGCAATGAGCAGTTCTTC. This gives the protein CASSATSGNEQFF.

This rearrangement joins TRBV7-6 to TRBJ2-3; 9 positions agree with TRBD2. Germline CDR1 is SGHVS and CDR2 is FNYEAQ. This CDR3 region has 16 residues. V was pared by 1 base and J by 2 bases, with 4 bases of the junction left unmatched. CDR3 sequence: CASSLGASGTTDTQYF. CDR3 bases: TGTGCCAGCAGCTTAGGGGCTAGCGGGACCACAGATACGCAGTATTTT.

The rearrangement joins TRBV18 to TRBJ2-1, with D possibly TRBD2 on 6 matching bases. Trimming removed 3 bases from V and 4 bases from J, with 13 bases in between. Germline CDR1 KGHSH, CDR2 LQKENI. The CDR3 consists of 15 residues. The CDR3 DNA reads as TGTGCCAGCTCACCTACCGGGACTTTTTACAATGAGCAGTTCTTC. This gives the protein CASSPTGTFYNEQFF.

CDR3 in amino acids: CASSEGRANTEAFF. Here the CDR3 DNA reads TGTGCCAGCAGTGAGGGCAGGGCGAACACTGAAGCTTTCTTT. The genes are TRBV2 and TRBJ1-1, with D possibly TRBD1 on 5 matching bases. Trimming pared 3 bases from V and 1 base from J, leaving 9 bases between. There are 14 residues in the CDR3. In germline, CDR1 is SNHLY, CDR2 FYNNEI.

The chain joins TRBV27 to TRBJ2-7, with 15 bases aligning to TRBD2. V was clipped by 4 bases and J by 3 bases; unmatched bases: 7. Germline V gene data show CDR1 as MNHEY and CDR2 as SMNVEV (reference sequence). The CDR3 loop spans 17 amino acids. CDR3 amino acids: CASSSSGTSGGLYEQYF. The CDR3 DNA reads TGTGCCAGCAGTTCTTCCGGGACTAGCGGGGGGCTCTACGAGCAGTACTTC.

The V and J genes are TRBV28 and TRBJ2-7; TRBD1 is a possible D gene (6 bases). The CDR3 is 15 amino acids. Trimming removed 6 bases at V and 2 bases at J, with 17 bases between. The germline CDR1 and CDR2 sequences are MDHEN and SYDVKM. The CDR3 sequence: CASSAPGDSAYEQYF. The DNA of the CDR3 is TGTGCCAGCAGCGCCCCAGGGGATAGTGCCTACGAGCAGTACTTC.

The rearrangement uses TRBV5-5 and TRBJ2-6; D possibly corresponds to TRBD1 (5 bases). Trimming cost V 2 bases and J 0 bases, with 6 bases left between them. The germline V gene encodes CDR1 SGHKS and CDR2 YYEKEE (reference sequence). This CDR3 spans 15 amino acids. CDR3 amino acids: CASSLGDSGANVLTF. CDR3 in DNA: TGTGCCAGCAGCTTAGGGGACTCTGGGGCCAACGTCCTGACTTTC.

The rearrangement uses TRBV5-4 and TRBJ1-4, with 8 bases that match TRBD1. The V and J ends lost 5 bases and 8 bases, in that order; junction bases with no gene match: 2. The germline V gene encodes CDR1 SGHNT and CDR2 YYREEE (reference sequence). There are 12 residues in the CDR3. The CDR3 DNA reads TGTGCCAGCAGTCCAGGGGGCGAAAAACTGTTTTTT. This encodes CASSPGGEKLFF.

This chain links TRBV7-2 with TRBJ2-5, with TRBD1 as a possible D gene (6 bases). V was pared by 5 bases and J by 5 bases, with 9 bases between. CDR3 length: 12 residues. Per the germline V gene, CDR1 is SGHTA and CDR2 is FQGNSA. The CDR3 region is CASSPTGETQYF. CDR3 coding DNA: TGTGCCAGCAGCCCCACAGGGGAGACCCAGTACTTC.